This T cell receptor beta chain derives from a study of radiotherapy plus CTLA-4 blockade in lung cancer (dated by TCRdb to about 2018). Context from the whole study: Among enrolled patients, approximately 19% had an objective response and approximately 30% reached disease control.

Germline trimming: 7 bases from V, 4 bases from J; junction bases outside gene matches: 3. As encoded in the germline V gene (reference sequence), CDR1 is LNHNV while CDR2 is YYDKDF. Taken from cysteine to phenylalanine, the CDR3 has 13 residues. Just the 39-base CDR3 DNA is kept, in frame starting at base 1. Notes on this clone: The target of this receptor is not known. Base qualities are not at hand, and no much larger clone is one base apart.

Focal radiation therapy combined with CTLA-4 blockade (ipilimumab) was tested in patients with chemo-refractory metastatic non-small-cell lung cancer. Overall results and qualifications from the work: After treatment with radiotherapy and ipilimumab, TCR clones that came from tumors expanded in the peripheral blood. The strongest predictors of response, as reported, were early dynamic changes in blood T cell clones along with a rise in serum interferon-beta after radiation.

Library preparation employed the immunoSEQ multiplex PCR assay. TCRdb provides this immuneACCESS table in a form limited to in-frame rearrangements. Some clones are lacking; in checked studies, under half of them reflect an unresolved V gene, and why the rest are absent is not known. The sample table records around 82,000 clones; around 80% of these occur just once. The ten largest clones take up 0.79% of the sample. This receptor was obtained from a human donor with non-small cell lung cancer who had stable disease on radiotherapy plus ipilimumab. This material consisted of peripheral blood, taken from a patient treated with radiotherapy plus ipilimumab. The chain couples TRBV15 to TRBJ1-1; 10 central bases correspond to TRBD1. At the DNA level, the sequence is TGTGCCACCACGGACAGGGGGATCACTGAAGCTTTCTTT. This encodes CATTDRGITEAFF.